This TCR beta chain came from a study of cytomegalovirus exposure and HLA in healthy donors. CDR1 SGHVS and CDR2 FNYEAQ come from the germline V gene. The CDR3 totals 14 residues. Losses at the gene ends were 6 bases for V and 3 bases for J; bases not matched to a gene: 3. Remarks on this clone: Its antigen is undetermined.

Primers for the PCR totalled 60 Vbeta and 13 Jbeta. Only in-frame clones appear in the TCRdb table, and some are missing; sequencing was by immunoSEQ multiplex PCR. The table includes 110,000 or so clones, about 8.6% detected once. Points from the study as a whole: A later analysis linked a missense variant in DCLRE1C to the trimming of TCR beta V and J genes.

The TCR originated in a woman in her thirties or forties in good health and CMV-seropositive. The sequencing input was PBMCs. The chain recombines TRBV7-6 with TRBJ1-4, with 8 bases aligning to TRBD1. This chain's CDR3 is CASSRQGSNEKLFF. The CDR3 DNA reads TGTGCCAGCAGTCGACAGGGGTCTAATGAAAAACTGTTTTTT.